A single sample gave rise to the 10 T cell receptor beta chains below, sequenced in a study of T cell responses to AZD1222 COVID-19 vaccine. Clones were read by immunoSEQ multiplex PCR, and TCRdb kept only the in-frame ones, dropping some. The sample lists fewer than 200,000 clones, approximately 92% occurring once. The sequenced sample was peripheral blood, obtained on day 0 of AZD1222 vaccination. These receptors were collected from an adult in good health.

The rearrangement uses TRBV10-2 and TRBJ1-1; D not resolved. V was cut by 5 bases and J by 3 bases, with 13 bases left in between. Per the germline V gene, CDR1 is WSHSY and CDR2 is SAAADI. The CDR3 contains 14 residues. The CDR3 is CASSSARRDTEAFF. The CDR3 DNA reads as TGCGCCAGCAGTTCAGCAAGGAGGGACACTGAAGCTTTCTTT.

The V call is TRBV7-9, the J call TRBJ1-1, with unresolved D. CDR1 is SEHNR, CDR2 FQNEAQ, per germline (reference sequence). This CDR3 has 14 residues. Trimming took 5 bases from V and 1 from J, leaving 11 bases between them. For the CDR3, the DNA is TGTGCCAGCAGCAAGAAGGGTCAGAACACTGAAGCTTTCTTT. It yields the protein CASSKKGQNTEAFF.

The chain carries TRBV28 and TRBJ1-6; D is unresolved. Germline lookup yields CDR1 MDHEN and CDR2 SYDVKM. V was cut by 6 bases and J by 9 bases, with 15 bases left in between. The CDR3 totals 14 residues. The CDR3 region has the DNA TGTGCCAGCAGGGATCAGTCGTCTGGTTCACCCCTCCACTTT. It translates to CASRDQSSGSPLHF.

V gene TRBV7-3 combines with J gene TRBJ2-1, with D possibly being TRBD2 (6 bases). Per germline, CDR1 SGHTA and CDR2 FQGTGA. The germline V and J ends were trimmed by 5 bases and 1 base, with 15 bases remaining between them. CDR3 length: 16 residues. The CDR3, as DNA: TGTGCCAGCAGCCTACAACCGGGAGTTTCCTACAATGAGCAGTTCTTC. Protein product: CASSLQPGVSYNEQFF.

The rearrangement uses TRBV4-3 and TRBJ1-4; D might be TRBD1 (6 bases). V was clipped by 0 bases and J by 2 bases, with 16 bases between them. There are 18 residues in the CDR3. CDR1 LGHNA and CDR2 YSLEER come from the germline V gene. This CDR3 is CASSQDWGQSGTNEKLFF. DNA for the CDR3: TGCGCCAGCAGCCAAGATTGGGGGCAGTCCGGGACTAATGAAAAACTGTTTTTT.

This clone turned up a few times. CDR3 residues: CASSLRLAVDEQYF. CDR3 bases: TGTGCCAGCAGCTTAAGGCTAGCGGTGGACGAGCAGTACTTC. This chain connects TRBV11-2 to TRBJ2-7, with 7 bases lining up with TRBD2. Germline trimming cut 2 bases from V and 5 bases from J; bases unmatched to any gene: 6. The CDR3 consists of 14 residues. The germline V gene has CDR1 SGHAT and CDR2 FQNNGV.

The CDR3 bases are TGCAGTGCTAGTGCGCAGGGCCACGAGCAGTACTTC. Encoded protein: CSASAQGHEQYF. This rearrangement joins TRBV20-1 to TRBJ2-7, with a tentative D call TRBD1 (5 bases). The CDR3 extends over 12 amino acids. Germline-derived CDR1 and CDR2 are DFQATT and SNEGSKA (reference sequence). Between the trimmed V and J ends, which lost 3 bases and 5 bases, there was a span of 11 bases.

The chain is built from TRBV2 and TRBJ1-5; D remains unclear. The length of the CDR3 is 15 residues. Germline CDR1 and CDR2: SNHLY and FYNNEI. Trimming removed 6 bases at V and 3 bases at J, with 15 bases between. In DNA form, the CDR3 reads TGTGCCAGCAGCCCAACCGGGCTGGACAATCAGCCCCAGCATTTT. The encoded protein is CASSPTGLDNQPQHF.

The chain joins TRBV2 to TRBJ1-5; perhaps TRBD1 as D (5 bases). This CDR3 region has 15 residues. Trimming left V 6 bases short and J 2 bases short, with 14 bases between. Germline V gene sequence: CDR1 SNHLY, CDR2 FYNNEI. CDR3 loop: CASRMGRGGNQPQHF. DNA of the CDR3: TGTGCCAGCAGGATGGGGCGCGGGGGCAATCAGCCCCAGCATTTT.

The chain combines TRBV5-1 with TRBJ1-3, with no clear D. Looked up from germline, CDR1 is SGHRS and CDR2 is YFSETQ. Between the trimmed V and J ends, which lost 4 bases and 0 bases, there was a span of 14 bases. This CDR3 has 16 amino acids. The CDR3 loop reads CASSVTLGFSGNTIYF. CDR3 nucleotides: TGCGCCAGCAGCGTGACACTGGGATTCTCTGGAAACACCATATATTTT.